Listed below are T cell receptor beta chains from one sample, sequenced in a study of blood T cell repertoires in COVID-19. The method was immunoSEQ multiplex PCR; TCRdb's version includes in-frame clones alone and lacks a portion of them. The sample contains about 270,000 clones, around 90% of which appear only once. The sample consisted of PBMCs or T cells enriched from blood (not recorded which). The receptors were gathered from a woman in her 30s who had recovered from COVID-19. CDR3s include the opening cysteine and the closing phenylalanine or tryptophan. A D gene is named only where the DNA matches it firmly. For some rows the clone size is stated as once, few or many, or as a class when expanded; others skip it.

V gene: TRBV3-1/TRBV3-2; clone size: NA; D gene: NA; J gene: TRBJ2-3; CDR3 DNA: TGTGCCAGCAGCCTCAGAGGGGGGGCCAACACAGATACGCAGTATTTT; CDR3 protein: CASSLRGGANTDTQYF
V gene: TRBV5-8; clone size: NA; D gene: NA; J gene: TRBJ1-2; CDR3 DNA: TGTGCCAGCAGCTTAAGCGGGTCTTATGGCTACACCTTC; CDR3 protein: CASSLSGSYGYTF
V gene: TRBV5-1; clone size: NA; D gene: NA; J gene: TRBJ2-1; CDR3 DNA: TGCGCCAGCAGCTTTTTGGCTCCAAATGAGCAGTTCTTC; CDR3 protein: CASSFLAPNEQFF
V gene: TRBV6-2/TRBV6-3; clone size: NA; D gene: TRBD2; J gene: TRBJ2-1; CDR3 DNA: TGTGCCAGCAGTTACGCGGGACTAGCGGGGGGCAATGAGCAGTTCTTC; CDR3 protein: CASSYAGLAGGNEQFF
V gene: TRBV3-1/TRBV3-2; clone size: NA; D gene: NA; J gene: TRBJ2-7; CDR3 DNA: TGTGCCAGCAGCCCACCGGGACTCGGTTACGAGCAGTACTTC; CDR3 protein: CASSPPGLGYEQYF
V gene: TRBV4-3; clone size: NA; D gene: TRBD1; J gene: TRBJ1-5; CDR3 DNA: TGCGCCAGCAGCCAAGATGTTGCAGGAGACAGGGGCAATCAGCCCCAGCATTTT; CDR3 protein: CASSQDVAGDRGNQPQHF
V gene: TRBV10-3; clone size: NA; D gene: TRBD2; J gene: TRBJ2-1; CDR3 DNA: TGTGCCATCAGCTCCGATGGGACTAGCGGGAGAAATGAGCAGTTCTTC; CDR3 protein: CAISSDGTSGRNEQFF
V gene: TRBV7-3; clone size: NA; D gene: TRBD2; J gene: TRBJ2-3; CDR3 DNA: TGTGCCAGCAGCTACGGTCGTCTAGCGGCTGACTTCACTAGCACAGATACGCAGTATTTT; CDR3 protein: CASSYGRLAADFTSTDTQYF
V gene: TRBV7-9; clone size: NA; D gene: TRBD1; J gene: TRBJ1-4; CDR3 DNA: TGTGCCAGCAGCTCACTCTCGGACAGGGGGCGCGTAAAACTGTTTTTT; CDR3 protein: CASSSLSDRGRVKLFF
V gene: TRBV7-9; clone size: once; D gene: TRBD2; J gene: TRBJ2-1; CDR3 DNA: TGTGCCAGCAGCCCTAGCGGGAGTCTACTCAATGAGCAGTTCTTC; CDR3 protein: CASSPSGSLLNEQFF
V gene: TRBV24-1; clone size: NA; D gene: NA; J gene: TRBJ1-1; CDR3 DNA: TGTGCCACCATGGAGGGGAGTGGGACTGAAGCTTTCTTT; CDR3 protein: CATMEGSGTEAFF
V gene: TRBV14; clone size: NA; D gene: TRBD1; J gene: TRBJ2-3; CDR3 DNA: TGTGCCAGCAGCCCCATCGTCAGGGGGACAGATACGCAGTATTTT; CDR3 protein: CASSPIVRGTDTQYF
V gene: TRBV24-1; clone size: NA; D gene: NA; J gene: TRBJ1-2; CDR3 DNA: TGTGCCACCAGCGACGCCTCCGGGAATAACTATGGCTACACCTTC; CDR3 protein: CATSDASGNNYGYTF
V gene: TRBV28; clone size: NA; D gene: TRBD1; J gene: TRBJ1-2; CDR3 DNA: TGTGCCAGCAGTGCGGGACAGGCCCCGGGGGGCTACACCTTC; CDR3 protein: CASSAGQAPGGYTF